What follows is one TCR beta chain and its context. Its matching antigen is unknown. These data are taken from a study of CD8+ T cells in alopecia areata. Study summary: Tofacitinib administration to treated patients was oral, at 5 to 10 mg twice daily.

Study-wide results and limits: Alphabeta T cells residing in normal skin are also sequenced in scalp samples. Normal scalp showed lower clonality than lesional scalp, especially alopecia totalis/universalis.

Once RNA had been extracted, it was reverse transcribed into cDNA to act as the sequencing template. Sequencing was performed with immunoSEQ multiplex PCR; in TCRdb, only in-frame clones are kept and a portion is missing. This table holds around 1,300 clones, approximately 82% found once. As to treatment: oral pan-JAK inhibitor, 5-10 mg twice daily. Lesional scalp punch biopsies and peripheral blood came from alopecia areata patients. The CDR3 runs to 15 residues. Germline-derived CDR1 and CDR2 are SGHAT and FQNNGV. Trimming took 3 bases from V and 0 from J, leaving 9 bases between them. The rearrangement links TRBV11-2 to TRBJ2-1; possible D gene TRBD1, 5 bases. The sequences come from skin, collected at week 24, from a patient treated with tofacitinib. This TCR was recovered from a human donor with alopecia areata. The CDR3 region has the DNA TGTGCCAGCAGCTTCAGGGATTCCTCCTACAATGAGCAGTTCTTC. This codes for CASSFRDSSYNEQFF.